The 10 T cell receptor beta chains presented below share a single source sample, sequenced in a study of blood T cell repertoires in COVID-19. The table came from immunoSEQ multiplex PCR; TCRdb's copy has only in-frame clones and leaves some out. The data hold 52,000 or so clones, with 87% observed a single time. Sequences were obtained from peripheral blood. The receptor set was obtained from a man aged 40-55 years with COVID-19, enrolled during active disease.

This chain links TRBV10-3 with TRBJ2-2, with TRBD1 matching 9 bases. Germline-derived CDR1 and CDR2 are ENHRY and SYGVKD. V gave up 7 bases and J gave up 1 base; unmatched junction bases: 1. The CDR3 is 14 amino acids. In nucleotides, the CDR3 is TGTGCCATCAAGGACAGGGGGAACACCGGGGAGCTGTTTTTT. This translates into CAIKDRGNTGELFF.

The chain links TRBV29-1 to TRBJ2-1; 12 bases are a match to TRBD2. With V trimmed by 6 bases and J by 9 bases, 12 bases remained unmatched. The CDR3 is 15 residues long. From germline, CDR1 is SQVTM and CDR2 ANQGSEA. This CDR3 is CSVALAGGPGSEQFF. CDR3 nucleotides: TGCAGCGTGGCTCTAGCGGGGGGGCCCGGGAGTGAGCAGTTCTTC.

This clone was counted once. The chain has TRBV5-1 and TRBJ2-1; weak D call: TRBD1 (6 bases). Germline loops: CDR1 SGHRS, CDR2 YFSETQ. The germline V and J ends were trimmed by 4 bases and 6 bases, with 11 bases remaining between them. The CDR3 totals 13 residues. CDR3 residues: CASSPTGSNEQFF. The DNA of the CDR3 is TGCGCCAGCAGCCCCACAGGGTCCAATGAGCAGTTCTTC.

Written as DNA, the CDR3 is TGTGCCAGTAGTATAGTGAGGCGGCTAGCGGTCCACGTTGAGCTGTTTTTT. Protein: CASSIVRRLAVHVELFF. The genes are TRBV19 and TRBJ2-2; TRBD2 aligns across 7 bases. CDR1 and CDR2 from the germline V gene are LNHDA and SQIVND (reference sequence). V shed 1 base, J shed 11 bases, and the junction held 16 bases outside the gene matches. This CDR3 region has 17 residues.

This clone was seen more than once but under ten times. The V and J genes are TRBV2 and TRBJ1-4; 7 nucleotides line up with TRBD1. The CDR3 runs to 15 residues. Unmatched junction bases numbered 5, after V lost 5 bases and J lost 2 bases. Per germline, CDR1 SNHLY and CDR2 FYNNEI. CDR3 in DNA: TGTGCCAGCAGTTCAGGGACAGCCACTAATGAAAAACTGTTTTTT. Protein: CASSSGTATNEKLFF.

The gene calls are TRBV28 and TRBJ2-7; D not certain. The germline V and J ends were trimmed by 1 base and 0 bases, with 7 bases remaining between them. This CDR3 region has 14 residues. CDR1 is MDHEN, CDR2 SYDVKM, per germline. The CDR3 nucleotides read TGTGCCAGCAGTTTATCCGTTGTCTCCTACGAGCAGTACTTC. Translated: CASSLSVVSYEQYF. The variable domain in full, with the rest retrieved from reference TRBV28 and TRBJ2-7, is DVKVTQSSRYLVKRTGEKVFLECVQDMDHENMFWYRQDPGLGLRLIYFSYDVKMKEKGDIPEGYSVSREKKERFSLILESASTNQTSMYLCASSLSVVSYEQYFGPGTRLTVT.

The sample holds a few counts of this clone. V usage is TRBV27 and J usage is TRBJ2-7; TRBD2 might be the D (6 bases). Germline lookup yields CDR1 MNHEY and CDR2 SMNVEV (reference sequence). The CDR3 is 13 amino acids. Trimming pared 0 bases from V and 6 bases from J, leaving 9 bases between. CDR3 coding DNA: TGTGCCAGCAGTTTATCGGGGGGAGGCGAGCAGTACTTC. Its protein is CASSLSGGGEQYF.

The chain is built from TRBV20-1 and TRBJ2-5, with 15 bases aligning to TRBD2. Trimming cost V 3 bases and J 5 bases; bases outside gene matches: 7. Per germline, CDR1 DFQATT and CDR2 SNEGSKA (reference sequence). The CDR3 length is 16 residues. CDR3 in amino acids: CSASRTSGGARETQYF. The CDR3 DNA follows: TGCAGTGCTAGTCGGACTAGCGGGGGGGCTCGGGAGACCCAGTACTTC.

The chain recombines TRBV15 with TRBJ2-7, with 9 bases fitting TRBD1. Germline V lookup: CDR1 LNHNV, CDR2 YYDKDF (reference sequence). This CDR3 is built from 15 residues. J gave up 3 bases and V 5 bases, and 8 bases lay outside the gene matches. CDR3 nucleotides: TGTGCCACCAGCGCCCGGACAGGGGCAGACTACGAGCAGTACTTC. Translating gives CATSARTGADYEQYF.

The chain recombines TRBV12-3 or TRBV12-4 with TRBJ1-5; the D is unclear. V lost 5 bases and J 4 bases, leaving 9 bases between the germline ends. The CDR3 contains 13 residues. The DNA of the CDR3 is TGTGCCAGCAGTCATAACAAGAATCAGCCCCAGCATTTT. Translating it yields CASSHNKNQPQHF.